A single TCR beta chain is shown here with its context. Its antigen is not known. This record belongs to a study of cytomegalovirus exposure and HLA in healthy donors. Study-level points and caveats: In a later analysis, the majority of CMV-associated beta chains seemingly showed HLA restriction. The only immune exposure information that was available was CMV serostatus.

The PCR employed 60 Vbeta primers together with 13 Jbeta primers. Data came from immunoSEQ multiplex PCR; TCRdb stores just in-frame clones and leaves some out. The sample consists of more than 95,000 clones, roughly 79% of them appearing once. Unmatched junction bases numbered 11, after V lost 4 bases and J lost 5 bases. The CDR3 runs to 15 residues. Looked up from germline, CDR1 is MGHRA and CDR2 is YSYEKL. The material sequenced was PBMCs. This receptor was taken from a man aged 60 to 69 in good health and CMV-seropositive. The genes are TRBV4-1 and TRBJ2-7; 7 nucleotides agree with TRBD2. CDR3 loop: CASSRSAAGVNEQYF. The CDR3 DNA is TGCGCCAGCAGCCGGTCCGCGGCGGGGGTCAACGAGCAGTACTTC.